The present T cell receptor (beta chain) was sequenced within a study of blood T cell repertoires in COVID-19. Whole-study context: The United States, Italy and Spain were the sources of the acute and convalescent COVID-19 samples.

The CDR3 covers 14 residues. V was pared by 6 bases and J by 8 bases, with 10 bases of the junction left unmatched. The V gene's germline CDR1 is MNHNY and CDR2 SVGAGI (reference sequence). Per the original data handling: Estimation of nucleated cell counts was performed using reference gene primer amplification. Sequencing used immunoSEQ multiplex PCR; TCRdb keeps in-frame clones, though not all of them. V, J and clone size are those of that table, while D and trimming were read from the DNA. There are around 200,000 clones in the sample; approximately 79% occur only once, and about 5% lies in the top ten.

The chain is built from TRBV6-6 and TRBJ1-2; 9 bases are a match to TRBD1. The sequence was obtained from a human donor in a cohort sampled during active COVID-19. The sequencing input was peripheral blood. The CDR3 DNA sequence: TGTGCCAGCAGCAGGGACAGGGCCCAACTCGGCTACACCTTC. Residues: CASSRDRAQLGYTF.